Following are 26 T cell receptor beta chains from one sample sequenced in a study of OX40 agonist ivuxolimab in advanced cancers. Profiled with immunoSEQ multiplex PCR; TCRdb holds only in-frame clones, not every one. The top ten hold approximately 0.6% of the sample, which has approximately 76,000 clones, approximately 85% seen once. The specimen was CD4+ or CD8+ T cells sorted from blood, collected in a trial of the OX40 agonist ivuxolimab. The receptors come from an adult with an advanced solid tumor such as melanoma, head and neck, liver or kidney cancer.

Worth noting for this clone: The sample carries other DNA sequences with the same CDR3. CDR3 loop: CASSPTDDSGNTIYF. The CDR3, as DNA: TGTGCCAGCTCACCGACGGACGACTCTGGAAACACCATATATTTT. The chain links TRBV18 to TRBJ1-3; D is unclear. CDR1 and CDR2 from the germline V gene are KGHSH and LQKENI. The CDR3 length is 15 residues. Trimming took off 3 bases at V and 0 bases at J, with 9 bases between the two ends.

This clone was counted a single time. CDR3 sequence (DNA): TGTGCCAGCAGCTTATCAGACTTCTCCTACACCGGGGAGCTGTTTTTT. This encodes CASSLSDFSYTGELFF. The chain combines TRBV7-8 with TRBJ2-2; no clear D gene. Germline V gene sequence: CDR1 SGHVS, CDR2 FQNEAQ. Trimming cost V 2 bases and J 3 bases, with 13 bases left between them. The CDR3 consists of 16 residues.

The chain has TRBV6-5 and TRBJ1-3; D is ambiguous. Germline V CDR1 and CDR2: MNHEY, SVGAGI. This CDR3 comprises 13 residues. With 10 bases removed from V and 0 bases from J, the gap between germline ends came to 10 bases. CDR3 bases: TGTGCCACCCTACAAACCTCTGGAAACACCATATATTTT. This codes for CATLQTSGNTIYF.

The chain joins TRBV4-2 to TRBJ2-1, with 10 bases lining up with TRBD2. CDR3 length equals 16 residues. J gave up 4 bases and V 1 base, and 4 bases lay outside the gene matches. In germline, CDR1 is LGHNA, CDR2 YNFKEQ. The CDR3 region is CASSQGWTSGYNEQFF. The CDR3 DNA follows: TGTGCCAGCAGCCAAGGTTGGACTAGCGGTTACAATGAGCAGTTCTTC.

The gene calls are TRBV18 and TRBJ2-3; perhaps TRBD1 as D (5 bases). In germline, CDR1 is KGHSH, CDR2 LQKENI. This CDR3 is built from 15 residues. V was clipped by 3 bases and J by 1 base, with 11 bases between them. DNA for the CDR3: TGTGCCAGCTCACCCTATTGGGGCGGCACAGATACGCAGTATTTT. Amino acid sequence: CASSPYWGGTDTQYF.

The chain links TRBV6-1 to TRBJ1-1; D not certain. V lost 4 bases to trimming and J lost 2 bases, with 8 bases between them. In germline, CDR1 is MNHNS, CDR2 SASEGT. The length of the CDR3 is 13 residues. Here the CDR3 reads CASSAKGNTEAFF. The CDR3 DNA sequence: TGTGCCAGCAGTGCCAAGGGTAACACTGAAGCTTTCTTT.

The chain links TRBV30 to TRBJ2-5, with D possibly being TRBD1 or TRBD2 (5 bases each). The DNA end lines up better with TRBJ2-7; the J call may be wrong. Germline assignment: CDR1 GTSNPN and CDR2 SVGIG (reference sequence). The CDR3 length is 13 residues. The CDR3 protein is CAWTDGASYEQYF. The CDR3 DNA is TGTGCCTGGACCGACGGGGCTTCCTACGAGCAGTACTTC.

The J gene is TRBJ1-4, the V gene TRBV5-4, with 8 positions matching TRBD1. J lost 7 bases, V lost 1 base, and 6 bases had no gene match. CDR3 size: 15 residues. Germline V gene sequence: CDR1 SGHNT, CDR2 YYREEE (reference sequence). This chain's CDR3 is CASSLKQGGGEKLFF. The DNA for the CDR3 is TGTGCCAGCAGCTTGAAACAGGGGGGCGGTGAAAAACTGTTTTTT.

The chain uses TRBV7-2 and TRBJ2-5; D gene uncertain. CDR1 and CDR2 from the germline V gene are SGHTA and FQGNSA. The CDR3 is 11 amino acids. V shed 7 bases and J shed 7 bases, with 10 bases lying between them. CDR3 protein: CASTPEGTQYF. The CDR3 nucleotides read TGTGCCAGCACCCCCGAAGGGACCCAGTACTTC.

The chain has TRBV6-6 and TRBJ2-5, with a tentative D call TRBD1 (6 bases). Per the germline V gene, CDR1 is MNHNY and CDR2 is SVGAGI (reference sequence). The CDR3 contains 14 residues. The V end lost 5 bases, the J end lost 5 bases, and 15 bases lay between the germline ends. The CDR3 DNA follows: TGTGCCAGCAGTATCGGGACAAGAGGGGAGACCCAGTACTTC. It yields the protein CASSIGTRGETQYF.

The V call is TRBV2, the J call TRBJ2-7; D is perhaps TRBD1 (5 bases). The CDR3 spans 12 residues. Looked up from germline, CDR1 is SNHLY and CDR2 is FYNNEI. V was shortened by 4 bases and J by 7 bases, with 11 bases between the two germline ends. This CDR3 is CASSGDSGEQYF. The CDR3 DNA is TGTGCCAGCAGTGGAGATTCAGGGGAGCAGTACTTC.

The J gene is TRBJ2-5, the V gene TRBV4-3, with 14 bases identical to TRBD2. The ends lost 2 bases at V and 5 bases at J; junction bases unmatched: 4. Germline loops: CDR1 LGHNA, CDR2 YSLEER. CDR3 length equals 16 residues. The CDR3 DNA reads TGCGCCAGCAGCCAAACCAGACTAGCGGGGGGGGAGACCCAGTACTTC. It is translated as CASSQTRLAGGETQYF.

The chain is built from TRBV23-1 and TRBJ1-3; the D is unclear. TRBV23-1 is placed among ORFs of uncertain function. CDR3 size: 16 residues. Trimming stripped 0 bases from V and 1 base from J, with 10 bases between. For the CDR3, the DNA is TGCGCCAGCAGTCAATCAACGGGCATTTCTGGAAACACCATATATTTT. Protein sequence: CASSQSTGISGNTIYF.

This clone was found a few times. CDR3 loop: CASKRTDSNQPQHF. CDR3 in DNA: TGTGCCAGTAAGAGGACAGATAGCAATCAGCCCCAGCATTTT. The chain carries TRBV19 and TRBJ1-5; D might be TRBD1 (6 bases). This CDR3 has 14 residues. Trimming took 7 bases from V and 0 from J, leaving 10 bases between them. Germline loops: CDR1 LNHDA, CDR2 SQIVND (reference sequence).

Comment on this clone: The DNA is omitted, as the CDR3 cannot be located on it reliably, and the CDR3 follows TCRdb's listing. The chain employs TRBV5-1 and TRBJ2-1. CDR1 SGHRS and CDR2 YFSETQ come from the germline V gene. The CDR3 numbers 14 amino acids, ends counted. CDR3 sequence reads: CASSFGPGSNEQFF.

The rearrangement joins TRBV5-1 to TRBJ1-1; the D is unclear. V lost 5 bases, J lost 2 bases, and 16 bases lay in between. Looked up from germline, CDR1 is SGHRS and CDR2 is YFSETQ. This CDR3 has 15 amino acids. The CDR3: CASSPSSGDNTEAFF. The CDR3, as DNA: TGCGCCAGCAGTCCATCTTCGGGTGATAACACTGAAGCTTTCTTT.

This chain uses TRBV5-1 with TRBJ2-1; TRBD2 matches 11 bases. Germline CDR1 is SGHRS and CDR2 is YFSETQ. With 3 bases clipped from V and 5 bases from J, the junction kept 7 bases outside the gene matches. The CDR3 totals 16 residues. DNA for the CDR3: TGCGCCAGCAGCTCCCTAGCGGGGGGCAATAACAATGAGCAGTTCTTC. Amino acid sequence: CASSSLAGGNNNEQFF.

CDR3 sequence reads: CAWSAGPGYGYTF. The CDR3 coding sequence is TGTGCCTGGAGCGCTGGACCCGGCTATGGCTACACCTTC. This chain joins TRBV30 and TRBJ1-2; D gene unclear. The CDR3 totals 13 residues. Trimming removed 3 bases at V and 4 bases at J, with 12 bases between. Germline lookup yields CDR1 GTSNPN and CDR2 SVGIG (reference sequence).

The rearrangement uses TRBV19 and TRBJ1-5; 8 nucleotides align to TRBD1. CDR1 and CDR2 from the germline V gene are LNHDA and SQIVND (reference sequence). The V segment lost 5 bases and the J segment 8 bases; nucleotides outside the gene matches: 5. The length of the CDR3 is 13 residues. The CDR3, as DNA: TGTGCCAGTAGTGGGGACAGGCGGGAGCCCCAGCATTTT. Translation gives CASSGDRREPQHF.

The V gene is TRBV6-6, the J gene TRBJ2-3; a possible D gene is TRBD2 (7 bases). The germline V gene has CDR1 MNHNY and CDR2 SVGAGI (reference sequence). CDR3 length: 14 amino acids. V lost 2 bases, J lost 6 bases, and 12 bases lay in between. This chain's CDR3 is CASSYKGDYDTQYF. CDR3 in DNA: TGTGCCAGCAGTTACAAGGGGGACTACGATACGCAGTATTTT.

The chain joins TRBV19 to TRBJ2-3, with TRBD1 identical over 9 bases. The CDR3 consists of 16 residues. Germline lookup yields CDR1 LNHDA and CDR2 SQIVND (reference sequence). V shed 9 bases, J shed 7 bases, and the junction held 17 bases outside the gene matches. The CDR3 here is CASRTEQGATVNTQYF. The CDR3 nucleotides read TGTGCCAGCCGCACTGAACAGGGGGCAACTGTGAATACGCAGTATTTT.

Here the CDR3 reads CASRPLSTGSAPLHF. In DNA, the CDR3 is TGCGCCAGCAGGCCCCTCTCAACAGGGTCTGCACCCCTCCACTTT. J is TRBJ1-6 and V is TRBV4-3; possible D gene TRBD1, 6 bases. Looked up from germline, CDR1 is LGHNA and CDR2 is YSLEER. Trimming stripped 6 bases from V and 11 bases from J, with 20 bases between. The CDR3 is made up of 15 amino acids.

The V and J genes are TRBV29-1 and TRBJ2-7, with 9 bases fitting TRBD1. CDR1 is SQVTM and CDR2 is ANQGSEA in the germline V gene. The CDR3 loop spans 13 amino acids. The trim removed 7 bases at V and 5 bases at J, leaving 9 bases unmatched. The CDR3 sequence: CSGGTGTGNEQYF. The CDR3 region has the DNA TGCAGCGGGGGGACCGGGACAGGGAACGAGCAGTACTTC.

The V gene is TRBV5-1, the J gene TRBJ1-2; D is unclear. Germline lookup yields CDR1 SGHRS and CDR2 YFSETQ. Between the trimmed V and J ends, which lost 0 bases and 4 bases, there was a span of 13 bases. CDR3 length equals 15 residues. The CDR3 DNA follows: TGCGCCAGCAGCTTGGAACAAGGAGGAATCTATGGCTACACCTTC. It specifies CASSLEQGGIYGYTF.

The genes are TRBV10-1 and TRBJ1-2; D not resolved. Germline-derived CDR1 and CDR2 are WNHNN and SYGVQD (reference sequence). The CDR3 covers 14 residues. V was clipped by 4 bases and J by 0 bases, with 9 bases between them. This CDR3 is CASSVDRSNYGYTF. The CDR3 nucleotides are TGCGCCAGCAGTGTGGACCGCTCTAACTATGGCTACACCTTC.

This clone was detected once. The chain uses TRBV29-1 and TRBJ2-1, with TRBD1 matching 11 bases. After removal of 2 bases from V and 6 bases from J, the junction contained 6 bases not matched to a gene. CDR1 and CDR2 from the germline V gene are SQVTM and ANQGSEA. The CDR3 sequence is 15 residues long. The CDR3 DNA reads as TGCAGCGTTGAATCCGGACAGGGGGCTATCAATGAGCAGTTCTTC. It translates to CSVESGQGAINEQFF.